This T cell receptor (beta chain) was recovered during a study of blood T cell repertoires in COVID-19. At the level of the study: Samples taken during acute and convalescent COVID-19 were collected in the United States, Italy and Spain. From T cells, B-cell-depleted T cells, or PBMCs came the material, which was cDNA or gDNA.

Original processing notes: How many nucleated cells were present was estimated from reference gene primer amplification. Clones were read by immunoSEQ multiplex PCR, and TCRdb kept only the in-frame ones, dropping some. From that table come the V and J calls and clone size; the DNA was used to work out D and trimming. The repertoire holds about 98,000 clones, with 75% to 85% as singletons. Between the trimmed V and J ends, which lost 3 bases and 7 bases, there was a span of 9 bases. The germline CDR1 and CDR2 sequences are GTSNPN and SVGIG (reference sequence). The CDR3 sequence is 12 residues long. This chain connects TRBV30 to TRBJ1-4; a weak D match, TRBD1 (5 bases). What was sequenced was peripheral blood. The source is a man between 65 and 85 years old with acute or convalescent COVID-19. The DNA for the CDR3 is TGTGCCTGGAGAGGGGATGGTGAAAAACTGTTTTTT. Its translation is CAWRGDGEKLFF.